This is a list of T cell receptor beta chains from one sample in a study of neurological immune-mediated disorders. TCRdb re-analysed the 5' RACE reads in MiXCR, keeping a single row per CDR3 protein. The sample has under 30,000 distinct CDR3 sequences, about an eighth seen once. Material: PBMCs. Receptor source: a woman in her forties with HTLV-1-associated myelopathy (HAM/TSP). The CDR3 runs from the conserved cysteine through the conserved F or W. The D gene is left open where the match is weak. Where a row states a size, it is once, few, many or the class of an expanded clone; other rows omit it.

TRBD1 | TRBJ1-2 | TRBV5-1 | - | TGCGCCAGCAGCTTCACAGGGGCCTCACACGGCTACACCTTC | CASSFTGASHGYTF
TRBD1 | TRBJ1-5 | TRBV20-1 | many | TGCAGTGCTCCCGACAGGGGGAGAGGTGGCAATCAGCCCCAGCATTTT | CSAPDRGRGGNQPQHF
TRBD2 | TRBJ2-1 | TRBV5-1 | many | TGCGCCAGCAGCACTATACCGACTAGCGCCGACGGGGGACCTGGGGTCTTC | CASSTIPTSADGGPGVF
- | TRBJ2-2 | TRBV2 | many | TGTGCCACCAGAACAGGGCTGGGCACCGGGGAGCTGTTTTTT | CATRTGLGTGELFF
- | TRBJ2-3 | TRBV7-9 | many | TGTGCCAGCAGCTTACAGGGAGGTAGAACAGATACGCAGTATTTT | CASSLQGGRTDTQYF
TRBD1 | TRBJ1-6 | TRBV20-1 | - | TGCAGTGCGAGACAGGGGATCTTCTATAATTCACCCCTCCACTTT | CSARQGIFYNSPLHF
- | TRBJ1-1 | TRBV18 | many | TGTGCCAGCTCTACCCCCCAGAACACTGAAGCTTTCTTT | CASSTPQNTEAFF
- | TRBJ2-5 | TRBV20-1 | many | TGCAGTGCTAGAGATGAGGTATACCAAGAGACCCAGTACTTC | CSARDEVYQETQYF
- | TRBJ2-3 | TRBV27 | many | TGTGCCAGCACCAAGGGGGGGAGTCATTATACGCAGTATTTT | CASTKGGSHYTQYF
- | TRBJ2-7 | TRBV20-1 | many | TGCAGTGCTATAGGGATGGACGAGCAGTACTTC | CSAIGMDEQYF
- | TRBJ2-7 | TRBV7-9 | many | TGTGCCAGCAGCTTAGGAGTTAGGGGGAGAAACTACGAGCAGTACTTC | CASSLGVRGRNYEQYF
TRBD1 | TRBJ1-1 | TRBV27 | medium-sized | TGTGCCAGCAGTTTCGGGACAGGGTCTGAAGCTTTCTTT | CASSFGTGSEAFF
TRBD1 | TRBJ2-7 | TRBV4-1 | many | TGCGCCAGCAGCCAAGACAGGGGGAGATACGAGCAGTACTTC | CASSQDRGRYEQYF
TRBD1 | TRBJ2-7 | TRBV5-1 | many | TGCGCCAGCAGCAATCATCCGGGACAGGCCGAAAACGAGCAGTACTTC | CASSNHPGQAENEQYF
- | TRBJ2-7 | TRBV10-3 | many | TGTGCCATCAGTGATACGCAGCTTCCCTACGAGCAGTACTTC | CAISDTQLPYEQYF
- | TRBJ2-1 | TRBV7-8 | many | TGTGCCAGCAGCCCCCTAGCGAACGAGGATGGTGAGCAGTTCTTC | CASSPLANEDGEQFF
TRBD2 | TRBJ2-1 | TRBV20-1 | many | TGCAGTGCTAGACCGGGACTAGCGGGGGGGGTCTCCTACAATGAGCAGTTCTTC | CSARPGLAGGVSYNEQFF
TRBD2 | TRBJ2-2 | TRBV4-1 | many | TGCGCCAGCAGCCAAAAGACTAGCGGGGGGGCCGGGGAGCTGTTTTTT | CASSQKTSGGAGELFF
TRBD1 | TRBJ1-2 | TRBV7-2 | many | TGTGCCAGCAGCCCTAGGTGGACAGGGCCCTTCTATGGCTACACCTTC | CASSPRWTGPFYGYTF
TRBD1 | TRBJ1-3 | TRBV12-3/TRBV12-4 | many | TGTGCCAGCAGTGTTCTGGGACAGGGTAACTCTGGAAACACCATATATTTT | CASSVLGQGNSGNTIYF
- | TRBJ2-5 | TRBV11-2 | many | TGTGCCAGCAGCTTGACTGGGGGGGGGGCAGGTTCAGAGACCCAGTACTTC | CASSLTGGGAGSETQYF
TRBD2 | TRBJ2-3 | TRBV11-2 | few | TGTGCCAGCAGTTCCAGCGGGGAAAGCACAGATACGCAGTATTTT | CASSSSGESTDTQYF
TRBD1 | TRBJ1-2 | TRBV5-5 | many | TGTGCCAGCAGCTGGGACAGGGGTGGGTACTATGGCTACACCTTC | CASSWDRGGYYGYTF
TRBD1 | TRBJ2-3 | TRBV5-6 | many | TGTGCCAGCAGCTTGACCGGGACAGGGAAGAGCACAGATACGCAGTATTTT | CASSLTGTGKSTDTQYF
TRBD1 | TRBJ2-7 | TRBV27 | many | TGTGCCAGCAGTTTATCACCGCAGGGGGCTAAAAACGAGCAGTACTTC | CASSLSPQGAKNEQYF
TRBD2 | TRBJ2-5 | TRBV5-1 | - | TGCACCAGTAGCTTGGGTTTAGCGGGGAGGACCCAGTACTTC | CTSSLGLAGRTQYF
- | TRBJ1-2 | TRBV20-1 | many | TGCAGTGCCACGGGGCAGGCAGACTATGGCTACACCTTC | CSATGQADYGYTF
- | TRBJ2-3 | TRBV21-1 | many | TGTGCCAGCGACCGGGGGGGACAGGGGGCAGATACGCAGTATTTT | CASDRGGQGADTQYF
- | TRBJ1-1 | TRBV5-1 | many | TGCGCCAGCAGCTACTCGACCGGGGGGAACACTGAAGCTTTCTTT | CASSYSTGGNTEAFF
TRBD1 | TRBJ2-1 | TRBV5-1 | many | TGCGCCAGCAGCCCTCGGGACAGGAGCTCCTACAATGAGCAGTTCTTC | CASSPRDRSSYNEQFF
- | TRBJ1-2 | TRBV24-1 | many | TGTGCCACCAGTGACCAGGCAGTTAACTATGGCTACACCTTC | CATSDQAVNYGYTF
- | TRBJ2-5 | TRBV5-5 | many | TGTGCCAGCAGCTTAGAAAGGGTAATGGAGACCCAGTACTTC | CASSLERVMETQYF
- | TRBJ1-2 | TRBV20-1 | many | TGCAGCCTGGACCAAGGGGGAAAACTCAACTATGGCTACACCTTC | CSLDQGGKLNYGYTF
TRBD1 | TRBJ2-7 | TRBV7-9 | many | TGTGCCAGCAGCGACAGGGGACCTATGTACGAGCAGTACTTC | CASSDRGPMYEQYF
TRBD2 | TRBJ2-4 | TRBV7-3 | many | TGTGCCAGCAGCAAACCCAAGACTAGCGGGGGGTCACTAGCCAAAAACATTCAGTACTTC | CASSKPKTSGGSLAKNIQYF
- | TRBJ1-6 | TRBV5-1 | many | TGCGCCAGCAGCTCTTGGCTTGGAGGGTTTAATTCACCCCTCCACTTT | CASSSWLGGFNSPLHF
- | TRBJ2-6 | TRBV10-3 | many | TGTGCCATCAGTGAGTCCGGCGGGTACCTCTCTGGGGCCAACGTCCTGACTTTC | CAISESGGYLSGANVLTF
TRBD2 | TRBJ2-3 | TRBV12-3/TRBV12-4 | many | TGTGCCAGCAGGTCGAGCGGGGGAAGGCCAGATACGCAGTATTTT | CASRSSGGRPDTQYF
- | TRBJ2-5 | TRBV7-2 | many | TGTGCCAGCAGCTTAGGGCTAGCATCCGAGACCCAGTACTTC | CASSLGLASETQYF
TRBD1 | TRBJ1-2 | TRBV27 | many | TGTGCCAGCAGTTTGGTGCCCCCGGGACAGCGAGGGAATGGCTACACCTTC | CASSLVPPGQRGNGYTF
- | TRBJ2-2 | TRBV6-5 | - | TGTGCCAGCAGTCGAAACACCGGGGAGCTGTTTTTT | CASSRNTGELFF
TRBD2 | TRBJ2-3 | TRBV5-1 | many | TGCGCCAGCAGCGGAGAAGCGGGGGGGGATACGCAGTATTTT | CASSGEAGGDTQYF